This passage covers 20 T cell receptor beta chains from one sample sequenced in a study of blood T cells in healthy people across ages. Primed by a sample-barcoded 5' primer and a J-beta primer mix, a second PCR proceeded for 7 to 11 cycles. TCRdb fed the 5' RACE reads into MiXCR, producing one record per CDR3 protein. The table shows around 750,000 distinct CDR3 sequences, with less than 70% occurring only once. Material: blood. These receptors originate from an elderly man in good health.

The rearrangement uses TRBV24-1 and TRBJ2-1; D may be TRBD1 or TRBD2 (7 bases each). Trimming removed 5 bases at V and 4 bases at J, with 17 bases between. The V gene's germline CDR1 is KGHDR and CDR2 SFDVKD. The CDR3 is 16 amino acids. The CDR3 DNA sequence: TGTGCCACCAGTGCCCAGGGGGGGAACATATACAATGAGCAGTTCTTC. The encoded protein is CATSAQGGNIYNEQFF.

CDR3 bases: TGTGCCAGCAGCGTGACGGAATCCTACGAGCAGTACTTC. It specifies CASSVTESYEQYF. V and J are TRBV7-6 and TRBJ2-7, with D unclear. V was trimmed by 5 bases and J by 1 base, leaving 9 bases between them. Per the germline V gene, CDR1 is SGHVS and CDR2 is FNYEAQ. This CDR3 has 13 residues.

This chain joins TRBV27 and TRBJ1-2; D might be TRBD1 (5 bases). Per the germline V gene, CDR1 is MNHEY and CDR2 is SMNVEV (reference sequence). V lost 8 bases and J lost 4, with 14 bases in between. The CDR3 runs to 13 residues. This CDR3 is CASWDGRPYGYTF. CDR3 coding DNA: TGTGCCAGCTGGGACGGACGACCCTATGGCTACACCTTC.

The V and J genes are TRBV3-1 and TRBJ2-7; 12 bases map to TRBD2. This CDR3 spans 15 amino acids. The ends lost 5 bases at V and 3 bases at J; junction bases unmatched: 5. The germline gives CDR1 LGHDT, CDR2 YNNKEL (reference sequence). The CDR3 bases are TGTGCCAGCAGCGAGACTAGCGGGAGAATCTACGAGCAGTACTTC. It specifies CASSETSGRIYEQYF.

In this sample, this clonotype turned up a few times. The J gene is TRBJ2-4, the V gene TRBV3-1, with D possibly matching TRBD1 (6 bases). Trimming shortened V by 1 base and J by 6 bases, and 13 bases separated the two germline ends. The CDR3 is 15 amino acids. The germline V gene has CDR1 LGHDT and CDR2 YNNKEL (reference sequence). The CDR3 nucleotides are TGTGCCAGCAGCCAAGGCTGGGACATTAGAAACATTCAGTACTTC. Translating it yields CASSQGWDIRNIQYF. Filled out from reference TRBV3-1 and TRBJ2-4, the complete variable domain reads DTAVSQTPKYLVTQMGNDKSIKCEQNLGHDTMYWYKQDSKKFLKIMFSYNNKELIINETVPNRFSPKSPDKAHLNLHINSLELGDSAVYFCASSQGWDIRNIQYFGAGTRLSVL.

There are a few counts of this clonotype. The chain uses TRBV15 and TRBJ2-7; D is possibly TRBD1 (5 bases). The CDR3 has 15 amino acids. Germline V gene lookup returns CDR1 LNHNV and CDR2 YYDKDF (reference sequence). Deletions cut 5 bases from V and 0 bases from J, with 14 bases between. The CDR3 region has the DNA TGTGCCACCAGCGAGTTCGGAGACAGCTCCTACGAGCAGTACTTC. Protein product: CATSEFGDSSYEQYF. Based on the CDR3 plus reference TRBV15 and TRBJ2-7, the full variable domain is DAMVIQNPRYQVTQFGKPVTLSCSQTLNHNVMYWYQQKSSQAPKLLFHYYDKDFNNEADTPDNFQSRRPNTSFCFLDIRSPGLGDTAMYLCATSEFGDSSYEQYFGPGTRLTVT.

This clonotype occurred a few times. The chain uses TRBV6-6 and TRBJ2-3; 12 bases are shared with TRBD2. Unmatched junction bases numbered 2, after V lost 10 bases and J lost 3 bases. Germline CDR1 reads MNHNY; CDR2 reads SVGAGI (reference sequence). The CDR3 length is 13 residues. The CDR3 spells CAMTSGSTDTQYF. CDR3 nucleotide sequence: TGTGCCATGACTAGCGGGAGTACAGATACGCAGTATTTT.

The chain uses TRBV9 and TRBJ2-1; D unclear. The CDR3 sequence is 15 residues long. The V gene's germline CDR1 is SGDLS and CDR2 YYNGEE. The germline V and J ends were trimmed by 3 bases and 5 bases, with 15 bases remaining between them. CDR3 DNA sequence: TGTGCCAGCAGCGGGGTCAGCCCGGCACACAATGAGCAGTTCTTC. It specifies CASSGVSPAHNEQFF.

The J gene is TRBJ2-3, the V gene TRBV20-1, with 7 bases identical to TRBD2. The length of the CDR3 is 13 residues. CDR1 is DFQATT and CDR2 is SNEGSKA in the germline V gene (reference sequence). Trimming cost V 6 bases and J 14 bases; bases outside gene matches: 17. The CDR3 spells CSAVAGWAGYAYF. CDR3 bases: TGCAGTGCCGTAGCGGGTTGGGCCGGATACGCGTATTTT.

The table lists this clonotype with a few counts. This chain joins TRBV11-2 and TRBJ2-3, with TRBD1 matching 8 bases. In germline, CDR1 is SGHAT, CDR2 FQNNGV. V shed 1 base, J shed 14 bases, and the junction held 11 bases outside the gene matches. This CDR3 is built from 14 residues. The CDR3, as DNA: TGTGCCAGCAGCTTAGCAGGGGGCAAGGGATACGCGTATTTT. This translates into CASSLAGGKGYAYF.

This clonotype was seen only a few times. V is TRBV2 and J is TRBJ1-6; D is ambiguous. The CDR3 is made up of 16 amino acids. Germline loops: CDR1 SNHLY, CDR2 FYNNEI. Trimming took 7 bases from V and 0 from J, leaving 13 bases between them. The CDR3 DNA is TGTGCCAGCAAAACGGGTTCGAGCTCCTATAATTCACCCCTCCACTTT. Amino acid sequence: CASKTGSSSYNSPLHF.

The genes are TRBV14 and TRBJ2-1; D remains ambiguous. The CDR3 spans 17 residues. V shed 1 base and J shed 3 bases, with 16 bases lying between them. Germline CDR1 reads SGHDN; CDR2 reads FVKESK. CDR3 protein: CASSQVPGQAYYNEQFF. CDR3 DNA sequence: TGTGCCAGCAGCCAAGTCCCTGGCCAGGCTTACTACAATGAGCAGTTCTTC.

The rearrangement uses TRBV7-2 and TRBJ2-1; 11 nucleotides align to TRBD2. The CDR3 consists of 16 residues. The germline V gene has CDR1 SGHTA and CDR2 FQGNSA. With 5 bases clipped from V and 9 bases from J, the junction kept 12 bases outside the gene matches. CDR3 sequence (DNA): TGTGCCAGCAGCAGATATAGCGGGAGGGCCCTCGGTGAGCAGTTCTTC. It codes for CASSRYSGRALGEQFF.

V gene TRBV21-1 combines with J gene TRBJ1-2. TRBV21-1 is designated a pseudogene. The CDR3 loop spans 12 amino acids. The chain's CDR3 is CASKRGTSGYTF. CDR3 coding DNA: TGTGCCAGCAAAAGAGGTACCAGTGGCTACACCTTC.

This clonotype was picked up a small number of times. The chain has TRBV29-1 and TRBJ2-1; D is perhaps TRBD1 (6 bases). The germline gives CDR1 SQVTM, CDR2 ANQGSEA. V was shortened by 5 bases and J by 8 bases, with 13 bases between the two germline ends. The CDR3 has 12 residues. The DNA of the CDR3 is TGCAGCGTTCACAGGGTTGACTATGAGCAGTTCTTC. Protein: CSVHRVDYEQFF.

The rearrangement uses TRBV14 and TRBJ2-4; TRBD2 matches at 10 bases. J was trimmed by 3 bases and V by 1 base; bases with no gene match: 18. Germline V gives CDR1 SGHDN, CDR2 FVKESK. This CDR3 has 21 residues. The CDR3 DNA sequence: TGTGCCAGCAGCCAAGCAATAAATAGCGGGAGGACGACTTATGACAAAAACATTCAGTACTTC. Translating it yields CASSQAINSGRTTYDKNIQYF.

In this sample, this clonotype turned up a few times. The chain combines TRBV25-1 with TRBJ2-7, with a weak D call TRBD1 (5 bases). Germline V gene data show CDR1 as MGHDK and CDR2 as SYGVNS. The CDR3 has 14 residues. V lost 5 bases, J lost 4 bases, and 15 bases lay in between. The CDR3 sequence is CASSQGNSRYEQYF. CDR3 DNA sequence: TGTGCCAGCAGTCAGGGAAACAGCCGGTACGAGCAGTACTTC.

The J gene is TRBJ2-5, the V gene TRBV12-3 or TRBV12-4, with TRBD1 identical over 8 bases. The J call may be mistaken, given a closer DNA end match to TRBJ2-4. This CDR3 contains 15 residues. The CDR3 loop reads CASSFPTGQANIQYF. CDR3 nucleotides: TGTGCCAGCAGTTTCCCAACGGGACAGGCAAACATTCAGTACTTC.

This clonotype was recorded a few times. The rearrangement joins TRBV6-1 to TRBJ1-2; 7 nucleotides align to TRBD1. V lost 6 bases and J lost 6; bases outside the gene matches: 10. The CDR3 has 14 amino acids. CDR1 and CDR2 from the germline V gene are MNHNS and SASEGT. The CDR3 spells CASRNPPGGNGYTF. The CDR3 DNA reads TGTGCCAGCAGGAACCCCCCAGGGGGTAATGGCTACACCTTC.

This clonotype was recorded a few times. This CDR3 is CASRARGPEAFF. CDR3 DNA: TGTGCCAGCAGGGCACGGGGTCCGGAAGCTTTCTTT. The J gene is TRBJ1-1, the V gene TRBV11-2; D is unclear. Germline V CDR1 and CDR2: SGHAT, FQNNGV. The CDR3 runs 12 residues. V gave up 6 bases and J gave up 8 bases, with 13 bases separating them.